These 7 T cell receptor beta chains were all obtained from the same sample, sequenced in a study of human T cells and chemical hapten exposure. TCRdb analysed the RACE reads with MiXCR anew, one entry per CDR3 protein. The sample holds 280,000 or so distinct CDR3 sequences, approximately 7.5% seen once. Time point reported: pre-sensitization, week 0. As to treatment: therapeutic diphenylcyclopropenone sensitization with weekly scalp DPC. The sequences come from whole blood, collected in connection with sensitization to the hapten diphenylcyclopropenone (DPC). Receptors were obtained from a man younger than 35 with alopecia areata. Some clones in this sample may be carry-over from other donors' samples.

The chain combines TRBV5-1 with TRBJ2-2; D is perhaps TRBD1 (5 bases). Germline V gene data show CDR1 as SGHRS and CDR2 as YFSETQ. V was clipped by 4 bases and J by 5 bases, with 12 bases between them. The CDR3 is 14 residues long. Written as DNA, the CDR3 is TGCGCCAGCAGCGCTAAACAGGCTACCGGGGAGCTGTTTTTT. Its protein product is CASSAKQATGELFF.

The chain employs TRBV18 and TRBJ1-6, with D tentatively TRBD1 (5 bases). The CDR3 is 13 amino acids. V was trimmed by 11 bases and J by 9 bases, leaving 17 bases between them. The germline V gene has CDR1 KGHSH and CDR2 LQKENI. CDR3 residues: CAGAKGLGSPLHF. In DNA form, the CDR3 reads TGTGCCGGCGCAAAGGGGTTGGGTTCACCCCTCCACTTT.

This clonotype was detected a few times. CDR3 nucleotides: TGTGCCAGCAGTTTACTGGACCGTCGATTGTTTAACTATGGCTACACCTTC. It encodes CASSLLDRRLFNYGYTF. The J gene is TRBJ1-2, the V gene TRBV12-3 or TRBV12-4; D unclear. The V gene lost 2 bases and the J gene lost 1 base, with 17 bases spanning the gap. The CDR3 runs to 17 residues.

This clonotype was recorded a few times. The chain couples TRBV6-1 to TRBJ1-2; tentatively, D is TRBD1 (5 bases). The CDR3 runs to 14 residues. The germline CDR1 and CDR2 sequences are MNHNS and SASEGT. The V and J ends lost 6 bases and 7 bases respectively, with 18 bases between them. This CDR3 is CASSVSGAGPGYTF. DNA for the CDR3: TGTGCCAGCAGCGTAAGCGGGGCAGGGCCTGGCTACACCTTC.

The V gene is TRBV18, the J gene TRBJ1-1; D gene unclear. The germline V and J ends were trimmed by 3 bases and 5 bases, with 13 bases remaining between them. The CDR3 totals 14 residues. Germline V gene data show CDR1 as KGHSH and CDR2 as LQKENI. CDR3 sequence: CASSPSVTRTEAFF. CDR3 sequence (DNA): TGTGCCAGCTCACCGTCAGTTACTAGAACTGAAGCTTTCTTT.

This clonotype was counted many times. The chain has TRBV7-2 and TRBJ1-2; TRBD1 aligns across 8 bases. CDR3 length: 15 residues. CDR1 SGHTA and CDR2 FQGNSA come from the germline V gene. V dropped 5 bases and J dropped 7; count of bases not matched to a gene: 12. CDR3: CASSPPAGGTGGYTF. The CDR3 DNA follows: TGTGCCAGCAGCCCACCTGCAGGGGGCACGGGTGGCTACACCTTC.

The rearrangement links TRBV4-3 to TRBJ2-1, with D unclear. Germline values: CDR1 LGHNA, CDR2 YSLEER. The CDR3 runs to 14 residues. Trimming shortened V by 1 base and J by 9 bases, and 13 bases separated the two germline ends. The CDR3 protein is CASSQVPGDFEQFF. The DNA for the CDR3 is TGCGCCAGCAGCCAAGTCCCAGGCGATTTTGAGCAGTTCTTC.